The present T cell receptor beta chain was sequenced within a study of T cell responses to AZD1222 COVID-19 vaccine. Findings of the study overall: The donors showed a predominance of white British ancestry and of females, with possible underestimation of clonal diversity.

The count of this clone is one. What it recognizes is unknown. This CDR3 has 13 amino acids. V dropped 2 bases and J dropped 5 bases, with 6 bases sitting between them. Germline lookup yields CDR1 SGHVS and CDR2 FNYEAQ. Here immunoSEQ multiplex PCR was the method, and the copy in TCRdb shows in-frame clones only, minus some. The table shows about 140,000 clones, with about nine tenths occurring only once. This TCR came from an adult who received the AZD1222 COVID-19 vaccine. The chain has TRBV7-6 and TRBJ2-2, with D possibly matching TRBD1 (6 bases). Material: peripheral blood, obtained 28 days after the second AZD1222 dose. CDR3 sequence reads: CASSLTGTGELFF. The CDR3 DNA is TGTGCCAGCAGCTTAACAGGGACCGGGGAGCTGTTTTTT.